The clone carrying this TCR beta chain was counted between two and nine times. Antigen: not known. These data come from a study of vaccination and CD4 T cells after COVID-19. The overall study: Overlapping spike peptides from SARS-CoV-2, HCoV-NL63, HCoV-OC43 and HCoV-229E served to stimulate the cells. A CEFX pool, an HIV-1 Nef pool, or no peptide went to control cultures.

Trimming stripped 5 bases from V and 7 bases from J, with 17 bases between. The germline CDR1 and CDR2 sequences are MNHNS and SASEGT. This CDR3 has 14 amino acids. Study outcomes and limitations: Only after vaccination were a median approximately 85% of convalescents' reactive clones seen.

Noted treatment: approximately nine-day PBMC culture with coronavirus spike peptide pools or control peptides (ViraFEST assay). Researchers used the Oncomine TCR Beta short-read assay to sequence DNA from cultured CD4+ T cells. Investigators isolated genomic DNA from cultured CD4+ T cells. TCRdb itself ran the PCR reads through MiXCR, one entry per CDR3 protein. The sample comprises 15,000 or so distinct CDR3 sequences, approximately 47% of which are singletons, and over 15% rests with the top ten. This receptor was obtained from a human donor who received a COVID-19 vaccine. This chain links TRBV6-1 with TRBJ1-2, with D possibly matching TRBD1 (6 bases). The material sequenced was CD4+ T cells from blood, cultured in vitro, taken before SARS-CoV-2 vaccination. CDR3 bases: TGTGCCAGCAGTCCTATGAACAGGGAACGTGGCTACACCTTC. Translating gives CASSPMNRERGYTF.